The TCR beta chain described here comes from a study of shared clonotypes between healthy human individuals. Study-level findings and limits: Naive subsets typically showed greater estimated richness than memory subsets.

The germline V gene encodes CDR1 LGHNA and CDR2 YNFKEQ. V shed 0 bases and J shed 10 bases, with 13 bases lying between them. This CDR3 is 14 amino acids long. On sorted subsets, replicate PCRs used 150 to 250 ng DNA, or about 33,000 T cell genomes. Original methodology: With immunoSEQ giving junction-only sequences and no quality scores, filtering differed. Data came from immunoSEQ multiplex PCR; TCRdb stores just in-frame clones and leaves some out. V and J calls and clone size follow that table, whereas D and trimming were derived from the DNA. The repertoire holds approximately 530,000 clones, with 95% to 97% as singletons. A remark on this clone: The antigen remains unidentified.

Adult donors, all healthy and HIV-negative, had no recent acute infections or vaccinations. Sequencing input: naive CD4+ T cells sorted from blood. Subset described: CD45RA+ positively selected. The J gene is TRBJ2-1, the V gene TRBV4-2; no reliable D call. The receptor was derived from a woman under 40 in good health. The CDR3 coding sequence is TGTGCCAGCAGCCAAGATTGGCAGGAACGAGAGCAGTTCTTC. This codes for CASSQDWQEREQFF.